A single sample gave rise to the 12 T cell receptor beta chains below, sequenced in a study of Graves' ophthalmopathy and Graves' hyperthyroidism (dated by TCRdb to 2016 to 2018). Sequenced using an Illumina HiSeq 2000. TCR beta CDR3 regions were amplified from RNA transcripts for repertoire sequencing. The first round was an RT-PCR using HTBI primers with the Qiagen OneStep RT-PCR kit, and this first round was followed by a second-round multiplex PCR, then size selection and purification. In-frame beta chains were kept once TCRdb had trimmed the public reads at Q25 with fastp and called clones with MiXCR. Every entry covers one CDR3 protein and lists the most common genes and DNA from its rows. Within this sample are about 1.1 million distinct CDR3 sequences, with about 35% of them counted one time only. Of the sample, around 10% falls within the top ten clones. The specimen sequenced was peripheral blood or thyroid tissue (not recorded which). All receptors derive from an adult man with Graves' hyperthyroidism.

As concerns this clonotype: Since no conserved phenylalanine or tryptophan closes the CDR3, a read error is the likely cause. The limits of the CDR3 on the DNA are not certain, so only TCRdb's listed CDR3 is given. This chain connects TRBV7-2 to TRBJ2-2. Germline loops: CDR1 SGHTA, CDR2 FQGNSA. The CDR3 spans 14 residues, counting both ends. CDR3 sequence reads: CASSFGPNTGELLL.

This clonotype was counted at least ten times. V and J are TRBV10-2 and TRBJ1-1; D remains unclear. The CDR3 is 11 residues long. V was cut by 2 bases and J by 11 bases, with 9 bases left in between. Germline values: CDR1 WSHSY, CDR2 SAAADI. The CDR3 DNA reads TGCGCCAGCAGTGAGGAAGGCGATGCTTTCTTT. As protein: CASSEEGDAFF.

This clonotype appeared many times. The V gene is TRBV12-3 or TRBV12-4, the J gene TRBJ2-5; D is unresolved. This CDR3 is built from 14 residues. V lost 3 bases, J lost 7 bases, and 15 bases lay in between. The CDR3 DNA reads TGTGCCAGCAGTTTGTTCCCAAACACCGGGACCCAGTACTTC. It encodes CASSLFPNTGTQYF.

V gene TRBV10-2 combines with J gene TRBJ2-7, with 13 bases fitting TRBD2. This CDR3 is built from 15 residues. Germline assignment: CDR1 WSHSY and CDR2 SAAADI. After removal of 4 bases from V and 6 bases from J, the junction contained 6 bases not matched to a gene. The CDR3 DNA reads TGCGCCAGCAGTGCCGGACTAGCGGGAGAGGGCGAGCAGTACTTC. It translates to CASSAGLAGEGEQYF.

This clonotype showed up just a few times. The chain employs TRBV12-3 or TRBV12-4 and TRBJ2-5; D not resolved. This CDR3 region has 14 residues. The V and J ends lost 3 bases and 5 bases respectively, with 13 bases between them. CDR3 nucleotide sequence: TGTGCCAGCAGTTTTGGAACTATACGGGAGACCCAGTACTTC. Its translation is CASSFGTIRETQYF.

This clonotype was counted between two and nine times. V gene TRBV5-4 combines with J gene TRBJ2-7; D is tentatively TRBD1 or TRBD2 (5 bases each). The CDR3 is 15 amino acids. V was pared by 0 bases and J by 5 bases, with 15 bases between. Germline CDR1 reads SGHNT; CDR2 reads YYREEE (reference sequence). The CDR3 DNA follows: TGTGCCAGCAGCTTGGCCGGGGCAGCGAAGAACGAGCAGTACTTC. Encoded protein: CASSLAGAAKNEQYF.

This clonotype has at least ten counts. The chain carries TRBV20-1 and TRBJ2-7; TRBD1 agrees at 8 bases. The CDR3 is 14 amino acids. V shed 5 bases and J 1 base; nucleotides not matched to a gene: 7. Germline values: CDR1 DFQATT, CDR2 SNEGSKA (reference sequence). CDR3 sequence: CSAGARTGSYEQYF. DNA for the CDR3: TGCAGTGCTGGAGCTCGGACAGGGTCCTACGAGCAGTACTTC.

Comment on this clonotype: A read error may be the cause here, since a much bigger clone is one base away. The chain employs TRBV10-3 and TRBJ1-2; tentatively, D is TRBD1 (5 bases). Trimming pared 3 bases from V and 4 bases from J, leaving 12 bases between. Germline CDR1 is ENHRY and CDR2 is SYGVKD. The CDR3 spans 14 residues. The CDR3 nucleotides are TGTGCCATCAGTGATGCAGGGAGTGGCTATGGCTACACCTTC. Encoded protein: CAISDAGSGYGYTF.

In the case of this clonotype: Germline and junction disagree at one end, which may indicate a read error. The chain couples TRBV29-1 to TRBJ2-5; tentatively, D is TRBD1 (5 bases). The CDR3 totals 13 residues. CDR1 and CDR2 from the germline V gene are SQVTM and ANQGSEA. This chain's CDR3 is CNVDKGIQETQYF. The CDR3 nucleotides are TGCAACGTTGATAAGGGGATCCAAGAGACCCAGTACTTC.

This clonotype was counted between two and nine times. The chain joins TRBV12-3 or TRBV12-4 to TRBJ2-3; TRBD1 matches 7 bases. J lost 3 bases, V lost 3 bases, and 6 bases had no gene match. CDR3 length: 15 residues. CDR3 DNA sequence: TGTGCCAGCAGTTTGGAGACAGGGTCAACAGATACGCAGTATTTT. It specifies CASSLETGSTDTQYF.

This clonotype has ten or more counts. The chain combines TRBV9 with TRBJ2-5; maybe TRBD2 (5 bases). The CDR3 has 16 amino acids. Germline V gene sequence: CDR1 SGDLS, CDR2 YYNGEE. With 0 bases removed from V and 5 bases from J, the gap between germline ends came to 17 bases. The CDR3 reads CASSVEDSVLGETQYF. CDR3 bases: TGTGCCAGCAGCGTAGAGGATAGCGTCTTGGGGGAGACCCAGTACTTC.

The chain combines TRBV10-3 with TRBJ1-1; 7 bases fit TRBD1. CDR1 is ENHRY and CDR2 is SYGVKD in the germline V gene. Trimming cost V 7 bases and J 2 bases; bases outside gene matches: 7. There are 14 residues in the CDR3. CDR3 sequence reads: CAITGDRYNTEAFF. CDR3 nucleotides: TGTGCCATCACTGGGGACAGATATAACACTGAAGCTTTCTTT.